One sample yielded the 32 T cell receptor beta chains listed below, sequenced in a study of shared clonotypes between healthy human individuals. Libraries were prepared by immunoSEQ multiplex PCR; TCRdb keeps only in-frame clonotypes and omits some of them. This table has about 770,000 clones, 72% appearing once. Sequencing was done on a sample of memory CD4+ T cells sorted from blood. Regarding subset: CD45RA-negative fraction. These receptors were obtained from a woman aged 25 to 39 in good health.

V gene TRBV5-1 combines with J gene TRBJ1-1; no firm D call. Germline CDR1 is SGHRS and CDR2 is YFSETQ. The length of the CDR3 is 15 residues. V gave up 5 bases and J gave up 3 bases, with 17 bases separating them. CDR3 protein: CASSQDGRSDTEAFF. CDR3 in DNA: TGCGCCAGCAGTCAGGACGGGCGCTCGGACACTGAAGCTTTCTTT.

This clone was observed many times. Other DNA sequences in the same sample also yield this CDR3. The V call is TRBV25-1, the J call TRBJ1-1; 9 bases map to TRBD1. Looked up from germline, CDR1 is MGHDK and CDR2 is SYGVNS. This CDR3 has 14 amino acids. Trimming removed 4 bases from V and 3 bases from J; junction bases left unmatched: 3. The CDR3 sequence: CASSADRGYTEAFF. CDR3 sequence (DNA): TGTGCCAGCAGTGCCGACAGGGGGTACACTGAAGCTTTCTTT.

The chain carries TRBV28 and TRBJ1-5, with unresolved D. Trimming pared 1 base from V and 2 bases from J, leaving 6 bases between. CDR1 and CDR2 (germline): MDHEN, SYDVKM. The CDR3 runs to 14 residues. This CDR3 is CASSLYFRNQPQHF. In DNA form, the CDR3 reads TGTGCCAGCAGTTTATACTTCCGCAATCAGCCCCAGCATTTT.

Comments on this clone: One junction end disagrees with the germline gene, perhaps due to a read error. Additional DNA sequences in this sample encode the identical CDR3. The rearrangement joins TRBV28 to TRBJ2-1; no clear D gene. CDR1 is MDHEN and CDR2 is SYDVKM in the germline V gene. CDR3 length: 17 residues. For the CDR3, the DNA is TGTGCCAGCAGTCCCGCCAGCCTGCAAACGAACTACAATGAGCAATTCTTC. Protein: CASSPASLQTNYNEQFF.

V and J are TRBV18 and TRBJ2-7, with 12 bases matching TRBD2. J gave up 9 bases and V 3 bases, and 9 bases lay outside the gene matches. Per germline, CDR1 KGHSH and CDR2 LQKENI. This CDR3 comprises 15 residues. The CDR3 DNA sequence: TGTGCCAGCTCACCCGGGACTAGCGGGCAATCCTGGCAGTACTTC. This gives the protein CASSPGTSGQSWQYF.

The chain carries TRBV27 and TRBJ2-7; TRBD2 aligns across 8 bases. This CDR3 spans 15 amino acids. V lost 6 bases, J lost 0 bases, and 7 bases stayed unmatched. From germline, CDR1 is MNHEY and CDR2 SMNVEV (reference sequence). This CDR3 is CASSLYGGGSYEQYF. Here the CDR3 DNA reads TGTGCCAGCAGCCTCTACGGGGGGGGCTCCTACGAGCAGTACTTC.

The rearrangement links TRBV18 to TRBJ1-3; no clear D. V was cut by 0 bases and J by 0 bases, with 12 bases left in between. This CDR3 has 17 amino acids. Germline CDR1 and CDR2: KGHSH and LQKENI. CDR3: CASSPPSAGISGNTIYF. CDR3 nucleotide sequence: TGTGCCAGCTCACCACCGTCGGCAGGAATCTCTGGAAACACCATATATTTT.

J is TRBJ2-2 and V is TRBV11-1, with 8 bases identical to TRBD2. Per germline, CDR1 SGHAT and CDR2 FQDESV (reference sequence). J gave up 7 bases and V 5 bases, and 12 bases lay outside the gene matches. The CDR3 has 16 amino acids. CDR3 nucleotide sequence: TGTGCCAGCAGCCGAACCGGGACTAGAAGGGGCGGGGAGCTGTTTTTT. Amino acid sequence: CASSRTGTRRGGELFF. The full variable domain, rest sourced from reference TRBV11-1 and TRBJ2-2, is EAEVAQSPRYKITEKSQAVAFWCDPISGHATLYWYRQILGQGPELLVQFQDESVVDDSQLPKDRFSAERLKGVDSTLKIQPAELGDSAMYLCASSRTGTRRGGELFFGEGSRLTVL.

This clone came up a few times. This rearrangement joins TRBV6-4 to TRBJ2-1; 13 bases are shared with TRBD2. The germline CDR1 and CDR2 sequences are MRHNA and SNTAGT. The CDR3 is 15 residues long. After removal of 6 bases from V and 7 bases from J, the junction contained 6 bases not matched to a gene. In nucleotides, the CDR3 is TGTGCCAGCAGCAGGGGACTAGCGGGGATTAATGAGCAGTTCTTC. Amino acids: CASSRGLAGINEQFF.

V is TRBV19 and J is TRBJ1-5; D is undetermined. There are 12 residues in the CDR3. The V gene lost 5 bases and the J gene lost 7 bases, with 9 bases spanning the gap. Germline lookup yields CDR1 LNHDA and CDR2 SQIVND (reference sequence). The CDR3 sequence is CASSQGGQPQHF. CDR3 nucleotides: TGTGCCAGTAGTCAAGGTGGACAGCCCCAGCATTTT.

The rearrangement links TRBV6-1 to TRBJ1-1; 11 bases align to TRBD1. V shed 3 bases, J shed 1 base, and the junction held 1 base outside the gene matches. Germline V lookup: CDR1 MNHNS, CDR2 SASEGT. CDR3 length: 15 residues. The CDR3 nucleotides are TGTGCCAGCAGTGATGGGACAGGGGGGAACACTGAAGCTTTCTTT. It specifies CASSDGTGGNTEAFF.

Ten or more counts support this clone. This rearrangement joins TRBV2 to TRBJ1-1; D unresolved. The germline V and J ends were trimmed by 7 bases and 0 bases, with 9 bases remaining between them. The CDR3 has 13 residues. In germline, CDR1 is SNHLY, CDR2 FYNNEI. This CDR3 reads CASIQYLNTEAFF. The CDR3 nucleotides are TGTGCCAGCATCCAATACTTGAACACTGAAGCTTTCTTT.

CDR3 residues: CASSSGGQSLTQYF. CDR3 DNA sequence: TGCGCCAGCAGCTCGGGGGGACAGTCGCTGACCCAGTACTTC. The gene calls are TRBV5-1 and TRBJ2-5; either TRBD1 or TRBD2 may fit D (7 bases each). The length of the CDR3 is 14 residues. Trimming removed 3 bases at V and 7 bases at J, with 16 bases between. CDR1 and CDR2 from the germline V gene are SGHRS and YFSETQ.

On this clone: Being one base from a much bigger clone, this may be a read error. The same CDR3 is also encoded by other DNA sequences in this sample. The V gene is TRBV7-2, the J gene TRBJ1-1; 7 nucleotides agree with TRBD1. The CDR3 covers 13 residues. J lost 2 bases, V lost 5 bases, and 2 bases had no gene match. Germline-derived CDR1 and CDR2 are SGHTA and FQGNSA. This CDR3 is CASSRQGNTEAFF. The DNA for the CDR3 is TGTGCCAGCAGCCGACAGGGCAACACTGAAGCTTTCTTT.

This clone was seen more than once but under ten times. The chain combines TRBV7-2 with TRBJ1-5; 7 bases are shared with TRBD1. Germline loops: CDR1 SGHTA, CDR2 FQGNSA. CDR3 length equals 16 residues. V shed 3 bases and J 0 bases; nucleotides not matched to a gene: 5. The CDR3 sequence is CASSFTGAGSNQPQHF. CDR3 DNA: TGTGCCAGCAGCTTTACAGGGGCGGGTAGCAATCAGCCCCAGCATTTT.

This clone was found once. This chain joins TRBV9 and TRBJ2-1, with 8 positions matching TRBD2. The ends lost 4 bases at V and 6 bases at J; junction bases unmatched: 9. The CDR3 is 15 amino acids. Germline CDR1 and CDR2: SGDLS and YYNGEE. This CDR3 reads CASSSAGLGLNEQFF. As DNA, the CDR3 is TGTGCCAGCAGCTCAGCGGGACTAGGTCTCAATGAGCAGTTCTTC.

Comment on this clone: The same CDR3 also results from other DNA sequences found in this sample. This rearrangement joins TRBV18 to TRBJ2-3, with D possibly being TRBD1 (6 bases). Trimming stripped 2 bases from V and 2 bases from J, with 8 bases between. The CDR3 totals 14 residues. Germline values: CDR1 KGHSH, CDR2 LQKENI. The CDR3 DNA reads TGTGCCAGCTCACCAGGACAGAACACAGATACGCAGTATTTT. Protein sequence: CASSPGQNTDTQYF.

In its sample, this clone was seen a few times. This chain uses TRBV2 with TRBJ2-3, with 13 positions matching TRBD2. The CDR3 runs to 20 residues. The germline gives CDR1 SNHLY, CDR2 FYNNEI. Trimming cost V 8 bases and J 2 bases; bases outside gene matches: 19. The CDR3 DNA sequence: TGTGCCAGCCTTTATCCCGGGACTAGCGGGAAATGGTGGGACACAGATACGCAGTATTTT. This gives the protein CASLYPGTSGKWWDTDTQYF.

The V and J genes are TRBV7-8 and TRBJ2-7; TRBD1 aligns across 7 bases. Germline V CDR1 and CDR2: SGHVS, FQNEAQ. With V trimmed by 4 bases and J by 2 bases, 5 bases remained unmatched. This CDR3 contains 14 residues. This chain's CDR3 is CASSSQGFTYEQYF. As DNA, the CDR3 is TGTGCCAGCAGCTCACAGGGGTTCACCTACGAGCAGTACTTC.

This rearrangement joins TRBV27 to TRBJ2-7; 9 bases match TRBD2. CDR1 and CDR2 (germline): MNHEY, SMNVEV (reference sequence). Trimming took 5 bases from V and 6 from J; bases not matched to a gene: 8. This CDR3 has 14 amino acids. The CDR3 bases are TGTGCCAGCAGTCGCGGGAGGGCCTCTCTCGAGCAGTACTTC. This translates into CASSRGRASLEQYF.

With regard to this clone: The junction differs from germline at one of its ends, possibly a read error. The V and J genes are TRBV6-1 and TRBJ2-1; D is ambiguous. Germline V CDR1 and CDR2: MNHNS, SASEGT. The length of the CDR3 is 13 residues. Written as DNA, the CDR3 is TGTGCCAGCAGTCAAGCAGCCTACAATGAGCAGTTCTTC. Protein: CASSQAAYNEQFF.

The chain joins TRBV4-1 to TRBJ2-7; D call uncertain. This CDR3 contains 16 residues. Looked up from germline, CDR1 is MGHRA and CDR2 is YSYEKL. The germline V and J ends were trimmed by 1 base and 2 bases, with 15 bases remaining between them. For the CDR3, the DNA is TGCGCCAGCAGCCAAGGCTGGGTTAACTTGCCCTACGAGCAGTACTTC. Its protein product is CASSQGWVNLPYEQYF.

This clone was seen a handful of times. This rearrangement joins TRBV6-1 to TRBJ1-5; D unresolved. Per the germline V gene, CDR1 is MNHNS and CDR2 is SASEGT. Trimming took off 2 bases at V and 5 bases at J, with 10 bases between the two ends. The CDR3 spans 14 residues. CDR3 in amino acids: CASSESDGHQPQHF. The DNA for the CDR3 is TGTGCCAGCAGTGAATCGGACGGCCATCAGCCCCAGCATTTT.

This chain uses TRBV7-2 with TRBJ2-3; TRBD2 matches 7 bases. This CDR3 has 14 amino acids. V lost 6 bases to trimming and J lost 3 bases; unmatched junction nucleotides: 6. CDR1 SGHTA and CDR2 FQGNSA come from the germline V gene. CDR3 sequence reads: CASSPGTTTDTQYF. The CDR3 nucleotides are TGTGCCAGCAGTCCCGGGACTACAACAGATACGCAGTATTTT.

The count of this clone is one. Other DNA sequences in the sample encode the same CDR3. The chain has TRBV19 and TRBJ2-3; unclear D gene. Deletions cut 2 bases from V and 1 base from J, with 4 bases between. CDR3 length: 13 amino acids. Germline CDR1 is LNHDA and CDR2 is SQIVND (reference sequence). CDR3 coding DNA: TGTGCCAGTAGTATAACCCGCACAGATACGCAGTATTTT. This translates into CASSITRTDTQYF.

The CDR3, as DNA: TGTGCCAGCAGTTTGGTAGGGACAGGGGTCGGGCGTTCCCCGGGTACCGGGGAGCTGTTTTTT. Translation: CASSLVGTGVGRSPGTGELFF. The chain uses TRBV28 and TRBJ2-2; 10 bases agree with TRBD1. Germline V CDR1 and CDR2: MDHEN, SYDVKM. This CDR3 is built from 21 residues. J lost 5 bases, V lost 3 bases, and 21 bases had no gene match.

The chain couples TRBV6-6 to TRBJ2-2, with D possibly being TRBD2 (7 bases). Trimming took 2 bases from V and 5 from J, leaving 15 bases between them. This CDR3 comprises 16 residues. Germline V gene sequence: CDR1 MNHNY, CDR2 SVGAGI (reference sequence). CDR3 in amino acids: CASSYGGGSGTGELFF. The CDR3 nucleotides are TGTGCCAGCAGTTACGGGGGCGGGAGTGGAACCGGGGAGCTGTTTTTT.

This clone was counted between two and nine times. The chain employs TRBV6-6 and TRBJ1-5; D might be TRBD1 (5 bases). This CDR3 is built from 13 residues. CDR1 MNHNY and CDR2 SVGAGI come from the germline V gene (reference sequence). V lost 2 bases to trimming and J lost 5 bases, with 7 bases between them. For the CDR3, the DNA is TGTGCCAGCAGTTACGAGGGGTATCAGCCCCAGCATTTT. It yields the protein CASSYEGYQPQHF.

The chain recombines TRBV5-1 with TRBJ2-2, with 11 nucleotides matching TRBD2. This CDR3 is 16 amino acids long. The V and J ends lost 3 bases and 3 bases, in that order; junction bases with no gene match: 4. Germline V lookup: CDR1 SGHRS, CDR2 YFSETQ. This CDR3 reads CASSSTSGIDTGELFF. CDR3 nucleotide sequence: TGCGCCAGCAGCTCGACTAGCGGGATCGACACCGGGGAGCTGTTTTTT.

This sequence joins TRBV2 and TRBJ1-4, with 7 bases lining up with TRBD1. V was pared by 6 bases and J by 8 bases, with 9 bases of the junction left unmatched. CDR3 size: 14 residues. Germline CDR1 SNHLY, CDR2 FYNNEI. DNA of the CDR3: TGTGCCAGCAGGGGTGACAGGGTTTGGGAAAAACTGTTTTTT. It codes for CASRGDRVWEKLFF.

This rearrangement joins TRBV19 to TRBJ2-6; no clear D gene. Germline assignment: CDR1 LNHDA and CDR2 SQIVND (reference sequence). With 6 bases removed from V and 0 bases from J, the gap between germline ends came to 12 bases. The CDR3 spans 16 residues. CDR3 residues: CASSVGWSSGANVLTF. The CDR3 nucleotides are TGTGCCAGTAGCGTGGGGTGGTCCTCTGGGGCCAACGTCCTGACTTTC.

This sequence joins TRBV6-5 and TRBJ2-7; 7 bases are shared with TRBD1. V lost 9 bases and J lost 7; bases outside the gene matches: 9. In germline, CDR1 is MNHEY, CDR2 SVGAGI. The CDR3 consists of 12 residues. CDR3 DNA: TGTGCCAGTAGGAAAGGGGGCCGGGAGCAGTACTTC. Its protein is CASRKGGREQYF.